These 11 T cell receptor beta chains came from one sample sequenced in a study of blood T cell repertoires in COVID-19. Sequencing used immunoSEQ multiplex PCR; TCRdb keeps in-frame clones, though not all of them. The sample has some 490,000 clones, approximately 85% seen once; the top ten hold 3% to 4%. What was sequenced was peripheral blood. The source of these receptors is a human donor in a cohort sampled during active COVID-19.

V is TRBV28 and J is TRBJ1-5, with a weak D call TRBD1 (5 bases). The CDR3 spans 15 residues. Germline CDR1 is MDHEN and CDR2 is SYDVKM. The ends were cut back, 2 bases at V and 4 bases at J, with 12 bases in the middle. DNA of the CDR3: TGTGCCAGCAGTTTACTTCGACAGATTAATCAGCCCCAGCATTTT. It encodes CASSLLRQINQPQHF.

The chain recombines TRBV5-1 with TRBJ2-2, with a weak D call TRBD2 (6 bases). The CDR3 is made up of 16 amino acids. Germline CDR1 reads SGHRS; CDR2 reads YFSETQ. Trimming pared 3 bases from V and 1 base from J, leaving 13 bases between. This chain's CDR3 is CASSSKASENTGELFF. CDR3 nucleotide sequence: TGCGCCAGCAGCTCAAAGGCTAGCGAGAACACCGGGGAGCTGTTTTTT.

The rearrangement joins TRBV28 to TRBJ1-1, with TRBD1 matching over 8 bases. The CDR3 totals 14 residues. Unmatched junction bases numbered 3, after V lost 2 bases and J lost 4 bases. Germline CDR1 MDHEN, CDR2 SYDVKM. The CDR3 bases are TGTGCCAGCAGTTTACCCAGGGGGCGCACTGAAGCTTTCTTT. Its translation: CASSLPRGRTEAFF.

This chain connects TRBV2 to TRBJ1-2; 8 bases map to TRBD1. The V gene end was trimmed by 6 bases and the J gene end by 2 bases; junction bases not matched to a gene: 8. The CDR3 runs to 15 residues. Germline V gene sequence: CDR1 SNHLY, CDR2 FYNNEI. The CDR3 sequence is CASRGQENPNYGYTF. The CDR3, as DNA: TGTGCCAGCAGGGGACAGGAAAACCCAAACTATGGCTACACCTTC.

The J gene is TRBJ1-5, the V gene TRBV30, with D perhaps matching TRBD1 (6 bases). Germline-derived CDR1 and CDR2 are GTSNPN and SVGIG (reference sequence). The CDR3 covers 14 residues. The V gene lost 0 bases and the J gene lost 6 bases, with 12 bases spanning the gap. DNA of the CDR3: TGTGCCTGGAGTGTACAGGGCAGCCCTCAGCCCCAGCATTTT. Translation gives CAWSVQGSPQPQHF.

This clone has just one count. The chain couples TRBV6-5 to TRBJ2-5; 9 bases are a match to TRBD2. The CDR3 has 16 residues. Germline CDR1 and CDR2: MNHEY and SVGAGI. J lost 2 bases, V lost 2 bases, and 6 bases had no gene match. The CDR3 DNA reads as TGTGCCAGCAGTTACGCGCTAGCGGGAAGTCAAGAGACCCAGTACTTC. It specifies CASSYALAGSQETQYF.

Written as DNA, the CDR3 is TGTGCCAGTAGTACCTCTAGCGGGAGGTTAGGGACGCAGTATTTT. The encoded protein is CASSTSSGRLGTQYF. This sequence joins TRBV19 and TRBJ2-3; 11 bases align to TRBD2. V was pared by 4 bases and J by 9 bases, with 9 bases of the junction left unmatched. The CDR3 consists of 15 residues. Germline-derived CDR1 and CDR2 are LNHDA and SQIVND (reference sequence).

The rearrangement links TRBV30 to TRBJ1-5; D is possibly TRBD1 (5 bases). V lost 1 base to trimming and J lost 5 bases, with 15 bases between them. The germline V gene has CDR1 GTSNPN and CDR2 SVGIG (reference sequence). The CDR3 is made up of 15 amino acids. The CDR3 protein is CAWSAPTAPYQPQHF. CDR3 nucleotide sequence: TGTGCCTGGAGTGCCCCGACAGCCCCGTATCAGCCCCAGCATTTT.

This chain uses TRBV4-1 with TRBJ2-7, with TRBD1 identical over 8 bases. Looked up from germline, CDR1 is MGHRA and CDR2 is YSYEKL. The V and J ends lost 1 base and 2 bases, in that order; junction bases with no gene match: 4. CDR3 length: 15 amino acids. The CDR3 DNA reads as TGCGCCAGCAGCCAAGGCGGACAGGGTACCTACGAGCAGTACTTC. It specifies CASSQGGQGTYEQYF.

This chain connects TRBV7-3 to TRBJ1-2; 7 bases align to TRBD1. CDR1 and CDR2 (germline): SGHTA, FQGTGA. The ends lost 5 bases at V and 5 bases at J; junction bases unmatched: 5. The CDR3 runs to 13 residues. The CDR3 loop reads CASSPDRIYGYTF. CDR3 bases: TGTGCCAGCAGCCCGGACAGGATTTATGGCTACACCTTC.

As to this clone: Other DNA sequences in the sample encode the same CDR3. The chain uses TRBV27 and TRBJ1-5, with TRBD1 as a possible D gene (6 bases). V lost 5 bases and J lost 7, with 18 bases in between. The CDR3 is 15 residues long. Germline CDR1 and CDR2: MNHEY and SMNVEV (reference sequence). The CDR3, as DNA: TGTGCCAGCAGTCTTGATGGGGGGGGCGGGCAGCCCCAGCATTTT. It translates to CASSLDGGGGQPQHF.